The source of this T cell receptor (beta chain) is a study of sequential checkpoint blockade in melanoma. Study summary: Patients were randomized 1:1 to nivolumab-then-ipilimumab or ipilimumab-then-nivolumab first-line.

The treatment denotes: randomized to nivolumab then ipilimumab (arm A) or the reverse (arm B). Live CD3+CD8+ CD19− CD56− cells were sorted from PBMCs. Repertoires were generated with immunoSEQ multiplex PCR, while TCRdb's copy carries only in-frame clones and drops some. The table has around 9,600 clones, roughly three fifths seen once. This receptor was identified in a human donor with melanoma. The specimen was CD8+ T cells sorted from blood (inferred from file names), collected from a patient given nivolumab and ipilimumab in sequence.

In DNA, the CDR3 is TGTGCCAGCACCCTAGGGGGCCCTGAAGCTTTCTTT. It codes for CASTLGGPEAFF. The rearrangement uses TRBV11-2 and TRBJ1-1; 7 bases are a match to TRBD1. Germline CDR1 SGHAT, CDR2 FQNNGV. The CDR3 runs 12 residues. V shed 7 bases and J 6 bases; nucleotides not matched to a gene: 5.